The rows below give T cell receptor beta chains drawn from one sample of a study of blood T cell repertoires in COVID-19. Sequenced by immunoSEQ multiplex PCR; TCRdb stores in-frame clones only, minus some. The sample contains around 72,000 clones, 87% of which appear only once. The sample taken for sequencing was peripheral blood. These receptors all come from a middle-aged man with active COVID-19. Each CDR3 is given with its conserved first and last residue. The D gene is left open where the match is weak. Size values are once, few and many counts, or a class for expanded clones, and some rows have none.

D gene	CDR3 length	clone size	V gene	J gene	CDR3 protein	CDR3 DNA
.	15	.	TRBV19	TRBJ2-3	CASSIQGRYTDTQYF	TGTGCCAGTAGTATCCAGGGTAGATACACAGATACGCAGTATTTT
TRBD1	13	.	TRBV12-3/TRBV12-4	TRBJ1-5	CATAGQQNQPQHF	TGTGCCACGGCGGGACAGCAGAATCAGCCCCAGCATTTT
.	13	.	TRBV15	TRBJ2-7	CATSRERGYEQYF	TGTGCCACCAGCAGAGAACGGGGGTACGAGCAGTACTTC
TRBD1	16	.	TRBV7-9	TRBJ1-5	CASSPDVGTGDQPQHF	TGTGCCAGCAGCCCCGACGTAGGGACAGGGGATCAGCCCCAGCATTTT
.	13	.	TRBV2	TRBJ1-2	CASREVGEWGYTF	TGTGCCAGCAGGGAAGTTGGGGAGTGGGGCTACACCTTC
TRBD1	14	.	TRBV6-2/TRBV6-3	TRBJ1-5	CASSPTHRGQPQHF	TGTGCCAGCAGTCCGACACACAGGGGGCAGCCCCAGCATTTT
TRBD2	16	.	TRBV2	TRBJ2-7	CASSEGGAGGFLEQYF	TGTGCCAGCAGTGAAGGGGGAGCGGGAGGCTTCCTGGAGCAGTACTTC
TRBD1	14	.	TRBV6-5	TRBJ2-7	CASSSTGTSYEQYF	TGTGCCAGCAGTTCGACAGGGACCTCCTACGAGCAGTACTTC
.	11	.	TRBV29-1	TRBJ1-1	CSSTRGTEAFF	TGCAGCTCCACACGAGGCACTGAAGCTTTCTTT
.	13	.	TRBV28	TRBJ2-3	CASSLDITDTQYF	TGTGCCAGCAGTTTGGACATCACAGATACGCAGTATTTT
.	14	few	TRBV7-2	TRBJ1-5	CASSLMSGGEPQHF	TGTGCCAGCAGCTTAATGTCCGGGGGGGAACCCCAGCATTTT
.	16	.	TRBV3-1/TRBV3-2	TRBJ1-4	CASSQGGSAANEKLFF	TGTGCCAGCAGCCAGGGGGGATCCGCAGCGAATGAAAAACTGTTTTTT
TRBD2	15	.	TRBV5-1	TRBJ2-5	CASSLLASGLETQYF	TGCGCCAGCAGCTTGTTGGCTAGCGGGCTAGAGACCCAGTACTTC
.	14	.	TRBV9	TRBJ1-2	CASSVESGGVGYTF	TGTGCCAGCAGCGTAGAATCGGGGGGCGTCGGCTACACCTTC
TRBD1	14	.	TRBV5-1	TRBJ2-2	CASSGQGGTGELFF	TGCGCCAGCAGCGGACAGGGAGGCACCGGGGAGCTGTTTTTT
.	12	once	TRBV6-6	TRBJ2-2	CASTQNTGELFF	TGTGCCAGCACACAGAACACCGGGGAGCTGTTTTTT
.	14	.	TRBV27	TRBJ2-4	CASSIQPQGNIQYF	TGTGCCAGCAGTATACAACCCCAGGGAAACATTCAGTACTTC
TRBD1	15	.	TRBV6-5	TRBJ2-7	CASSRPGTGFHEQYF	TGTGCCAGCAGCCGCCCCGGGACAGGTTTTCACGAGCAGTACTTC
.	13	.	TRBV3-1/TRBV3-2	TRBJ2-7	CASSQAGIYEQYF	TGTGCCAGCAGCCAAGCGGGGATATACGAGCAGTACTTC
TRBD1	14	.	TRBV25-1	TRBJ1-4	CASSKTGTAEKLFF	TGTGCCAGCAGTAAGACAGGGACCGCTGAAAAACTGTTTTTT
TRBD1	16	.	TRBV10-3	TRBJ1-3	CAIRTLGQGGGNTIYF	TGTGCCATCAGAACCTTGGGACAGGGTGGAGGAAACACCATATATTTT
TRBD1	16	.	TRBV14	TRBJ1-1	CASSQDRPRGLTEAFF	TGTGCCAGCAGCCAAGATCGACCCAGGGGGCTCACTGAAGCTTTCTTT
TRBD2	14	.	TRBV7-2	TRBJ2-7	CASSLGGGNYEQYF	TGTGCCAGCAGCTTAGGGGGGGGTAACTACGAGCAGTACTTC
TRBD1	17	.	TRBV7-9	TRBJ1-5	CASSSGGQLHSNQPQHF	TGTGCCAGCAGCTCAGGGGGCCAACTCCATAGCAATCAGCCCCAGCATTTT
.	14	.	TRBV14	TRBJ1-2	CASSQLLQGKGYTF	TGTGCCAGCAGCCAACTCTTGCAGGGCAAAGGCTACACCTTC
.	18	.	TRBV9	TRBJ1-4	CASSRNSGTGGTNEKLFF	TGTGCCAGCAGCCGTAACTCTGGAACAGGTGGAACTAATGAAAAACTGTTTTTT
TRBD1	13	.	TRBV7-2	TRBJ2-7	CASRRDSRYEQYF	TGTGCCAGCAGAAGGGACAGCCGTTACGAGCAGTACTTC
.	14	.	TRBV5-4	TRBJ1-1	CASSRIPGVVEAFF	TGTGCCAGCAGCCGTATCCCAGGGGTTGTTGAAGCTTTCTTT
.	16	.	TRBV30	TRBJ1-5	CAWRAAPGHDNQPQHF	TGTGCCTGGAGAGCAGCACCGGGACACGACAATCAGCCCCAGCATTTT
TRBD1	17	.	TRBV12-5	TRBJ1-1	CASGLIRTGEVNTEAFF	TGTGCTAGTGGTTTGATCCGGACAGGGGAAGTGAACACTGAAGCTTTCTTT
.	10	.	TRBV28	TRBJ1-2	CASSSGWYTF	TGTGCCAGCAGTTCAGGGTGGTACACCTTC
.	18	.	TRBV5-1	TRBJ1-2	CASSQGQPIGSINYGYTF	TGCGCCAGCAGCCAAGGACAGCCAATTGGGTCCATTAACTATGGCTACACCTTC
TRBD1	13	once	TRBV12-3/TRBV12-4	TRBJ1-2	CASSLRQGHGYTF	TGTGCCAGCAGTCTCAGACAGGGACATGGCTACACCTTC